The 27 T cell receptor beta chains presented below share a single source sample, sequenced in a study of neoadjuvant anti-PD-1 for oral cavity cancer (dated by TCRdb to the early 2020s). Libraries came from the immunoSEQ multiplex PCR assay. This is the immuneACCESS table as TCRdb keeps it, with only in-frame sequences that have V and J called. A part of the clones is gone; compared with another copy, unresolved V genes explain less than half, and the rest is unexplained. In all, the sample holds roughly 15,000 clones, and 65% to 75% of those were seen once. The ten largest account for about 2.9% of the sample. The sample's time point label is to be understood as: after neoadjuvant nivolumab, at surgical resection. The sequences come from PBMCs, collected after nivolumab (anti-PD-1) treatment. These receptors were taken from a person between 40 and 79 years old with oral cavity squamous cell carcinoma.

The DNA for the CDR3 is TGTGCCAGCAGCTCCACCTTTTTCGACGAGCAGTACTTC. Protein sequence: CASSSTFFDEQYF. The chain has TRBV11-2 and TRBJ2-7; no definite D call. V shed 4 bases and J shed 5 bases, with 12 bases lying between them. This CDR3 has 13 residues. Germline lookup yields CDR1 SGHAT and CDR2 FQNNGV. The entire variable domain, with the rest obtained from reference TRBV11-2 and TRBJ2-7, is as follows: EAGVAQSPRYKIIEKRQSVAFWCNPISGHATLYWYQQILGQGPKLLIQFQNNGVVDDSQLPKDRFSAERLKGVDSTLKIQPAKLEDSAVYLCASSSTFFDEQYFGPGTRLTVT.

The V call is TRBV4-1, the J call TRBJ2-7; 8 positions match TRBD1. Germline CDR1 MGHRA, CDR2 YSYEKL. J gave up 4 bases and V 5 bases, and 10 bases lay outside the gene matches. This CDR3 spans 15 amino acids. In DNA, the CDR3 is TGCGCCAGCAGCAACCCCCAGGGGGCGAGGTACGAGCAGTACTTC. This codes for CASSNPQGARYEQYF.

The V and J genes are TRBV5-5 and TRBJ2-3, with D possibly matching TRBD1 (5 bases). Germline V gene data show CDR1 as SGHKS and CDR2 as YYEKEE (reference sequence). Trimming shortened V by 0 bases and J by 3 bases, and 14 bases separated the two germline ends. There are 16 residues in the CDR3. The CDR3 DNA reads TGTGCCAGCAGCTTGGAGGTACAGGTAGCTACAGATACGCAGTATTTT. This encodes CASSLEVQVATDTQYF. Full variable domain (missing parts from reference TRBV5-5 and TRBJ2-3): DAGVTQSPTHLIKTRGQQVTLRCSPISGHKSVSWYQQVLGQGPQFIFQYYEKEERGRGNFPDRFSARQFPNYSSELNVNALLLGDSALYLCASSLEVQVATDTQYFGPGTRLTVL.

V usage is TRBV30 and J usage is TRBJ2-5; D not certain. V was cut by 1 base and J by 5 bases, with 2 bases left in between. Germline V lookup: CDR1 GTSNPN, CDR2 SVGIG (reference sequence). This CDR3 has 10 residues. The DNA of the CDR3 is TGTGCCTGGAGTGAGGAGACCCAGTACTTC. It is translated as CAWSEETQYF.

The chain combines TRBV5-4 with TRBJ2-7; 8 positions match TRBD1. The CDR3 has 15 residues. J gave up 0 bases and V 4 bases, and 6 bases lay outside the gene matches. CDR1 is SGHNT and CDR2 is YYREEE in the germline V gene (reference sequence). CDR3 sequence reads: CASSPRTGISYEQYF. CDR3 in DNA: TGTGCCAGCAGCCCTCGGACAGGGATCTCCTACGAGCAGTACTTC.

This chain connects TRBV6-5 to TRBJ2-3; weak D call: TRBD2 (5 bases). V was cut by 2 bases and J by 6 bases, with 12 bases left in between. Germline V lookup: CDR1 MNHEY, CDR2 SVGAGI. The CDR3 runs to 14 residues. In DNA, the CDR3 is TGTGCCAGCAGTTACGGAGGTAGCATGGATACGCAGTATTTT. The encoded protein is CASSYGGSMDTQYF.

The gene calls are TRBV6-1 and TRBJ2-7; the match to TRBD2 covers 8 bases. Trimming at V came to 0 bases and at J to 0 bases, leaving 4 bases not matched to a gene. The CDR3 covers 16 residues. Germline V gene lookup returns CDR1 MNHNS and CDR2 SASEGT. The CDR3 region is CASSEAGSGTSYEQYF. In DNA form, the CDR3 reads TGTGCCAGCAGTGAAGCGGGTAGCGGGACCTCCTACGAGCAGTACTTC.

The V and J genes are TRBV4-2 and TRBJ2-5; 13 bases map to TRBD2. V gave up 3 bases and J gave up 4 bases; unmatched junction bases: 8. Germline lookup yields CDR1 LGHNA and CDR2 YNFKEQ. The CDR3 consists of 17 residues. The CDR3 region is CASSHEDTSGRGETQYF. For the CDR3, the DNA is TGTGCCAGCAGCCATGAGGATACTAGCGGGAGGGGAGAGACCCAGTACTTC.

J is TRBJ2-7 and V is TRBV2; D is perhaps TRBD1 (6 bases). CDR3 length equals 14 residues. V lost 6 bases, J lost 0 bases, and 12 bases lay in between. CDR1 is SNHLY and CDR2 is FYNNEI in the germline V gene. Written as DNA, the CDR3 is TGTGCCAGCAGGTTGACAGGAAGCTCCTACGAGCAGTACTTC. Translated: CASRLTGSSYEQYF.

This clone occurred a few times. The DNA for the CDR3 is TGTGCCAGCAGCAAAAGGAACTATCCGGGAAGCGGAGGTGACGATGAGCAGTTCTTC. Amino acids: CASSKRNYPGSGGDDEQFF. V and J are TRBV21-1 and TRBJ2-1; the table gives TRBD2 as D, unverified against the DNA. TRBV21-1 is marked as a pseudogene. The CDR3 extends over 19 amino acids.

The count of this clone is one. The chain carries TRBV7-3 and TRBJ1-3; no clear D gene. Per the germline V gene, CDR1 is SGHTA and CDR2 is FQGTGA. CDR3 length equals 14 residues. With 0 bases removed from V and 0 bases from J, the gap between germline ends came to 3 bases. The CDR3 bases are TGTGCCAGCAGCTTAACCCCCTCTGGAAACACCATATATTTT. Translated: CASSLTPSGNTIYF.

This chain links TRBV30 with TRBJ1-6, with TRBD1 identical over 8 bases. Per the germline V gene, CDR1 is GTSNPN and CDR2 is SVGIG (reference sequence). Germline trimming cut 2 bases from V and 0 bases from J; bases unmatched to any gene: 3. This CDR3 is 16 amino acids long. The CDR3 loop reads CAWSSTGGSYNSPLHF. The CDR3 coding sequence is TGTGCCTGGAGTTCTACAGGGGGCTCCTATAATTCACCCCTCCACTTT.

The CDR3 coding sequence is TGTGCCAGCAGCTTCGGGTTAAACGAAAAACTGTTTTTT. Its translation is CASSFGLNEKLFF. The rearrangement links TRBV7-3 to TRBJ1-4, with D hard to call. The CDR3 is 13 residues long. The V gene lost 3 bases and the J gene lost 8 bases, with 10 bases spanning the gap. Germline lookup yields CDR1 SGHTA and CDR2 FQGTGA.

The chain recombines TRBV30 with TRBJ1-1; TRBD1 agrees at 7 bases. The CDR3 is 13 amino acids. V lost 4 bases, J lost 5 bases, and 7 bases stayed unmatched. CDR1 and CDR2 from the germline V gene are GTSNPN and SVGIG (reference sequence). CDR3 residues: CAWNRGLETEAFF. The CDR3 DNA sequence: TGTGCCTGGAATAGGGGGCTTGAAACTGAAGCTTTCTTT.

The chain uses TRBV6-5 and TRBJ2-3; 8 nucleotides align to TRBD2. Germline V CDR1 and CDR2: MNHEY, SVGAGI. After removal of 5 bases from V and 2 bases from J, the junction contained 6 bases not matched to a gene. The CDR3 consists of 15 residues. The CDR3 DNA follows: TGTGCCAGCAGTACCGGGGGGGGACCCACAGATACGCAGTATTTT. Encoded protein: CASSTGGGPTDTQYF.

As for this clone: Because the CDR3's place on the DNA is in doubt, the DNA is left out and the CDR3 is given as listed by TCRdb. The J gene is TRBJ1-4, the V gene TRBV6-1. The CDR3 has 14 residues if both end residues are counted. Germline lookup yields CDR1 MNHNS and CDR2 SASEGT. Here the CDR3 reads CASSDSGRAAKLFF.

This clone was recorded a few times. The chain carries TRBV19 and TRBJ1-1; possible D gene TRBD1, 6 bases. The CDR3 is made up of 14 amino acids. Germline V CDR1 and CDR2: LNHDA, SQIVND (reference sequence). The V and J ends lost 4 bases and 3 bases respectively, with 12 bases between them. DNA for the CDR3: TGTGCCAGTAGTACTCGGGACACCCACACTGAAGCTTTCTTT. Amino acid sequence: CASSTRDTHTEAFF.

The V gene is TRBV5-1, the J gene TRBJ1-5, with 9 bases aligning to TRBD1. V shed 0 bases, J shed 5 bases, and the junction held 0 bases outside the gene matches. In germline, CDR1 is SGHRS, CDR2 YFSETQ. The CDR3 has 14 residues. DNA of the CDR3: TGCGCCAGCAGCTTGGGGACAGGGGATCAGCCCCAGCATTTT. Its protein is CASSLGTGDQPQHF.

This clone was seen more than once but under ten times. The chain has TRBV7-2 and TRBJ1-1; D uncertain. The germline V and J ends were trimmed by 2 bases and 4 bases, with 8 bases remaining between them. Germline CDR1 reads SGHTA; CDR2 reads FQGNSA. The CDR3 is 13 amino acids. As DNA, the CDR3 is TGTGCCAGCAGCTTAACGGGGAGCACTGAAGCTTTCTTT. Translating it yields CASSLTGSTEAFF.

This chain links TRBV30 with TRBJ2-7; D ambiguous. The CDR3 runs 16 residues. Between the trimmed V and J ends, which lost 0 bases and 1 base, there was a span of 16 bases. CDR1 is GTSNPN, CDR2 SVGIG, per germline (reference sequence). CDR3 protein: CAWSVSLSGPSYEQYF. The CDR3 DNA reads as TGTGCCTGGAGTGTATCCCTCTCGGGCCCTTCCTACGAGCAGTACTTC.

This clone was detected a few times. The chain combines TRBV28 with TRBJ2-1; 11 bases line up with TRBD2. V lost 8 bases, J lost 4 bases, and 4 bases stayed unmatched. The CDR3 runs 14 residues. Germline values: CDR1 MDHEN, CDR2 SYDVKM. The CDR3 here is CASSSGRSYNEQFF. The CDR3 nucleotides are TGTGCCAGCTCTAGCGGGAGGTCTTACAATGAGCAGTTCTTC.

This chain links TRBV2 with TRBJ1-1, with D possibly TRBD1 on 5 matching bases. CDR1 SNHLY and CDR2 FYNNEI come from the germline V gene. V shed 7 bases and J shed 5 bases, with 17 bases lying between them. The CDR3 has 14 residues. In nucleotides, the CDR3 is TGTGCCAGCACGCGGGGACCGCTCCAGACTGAAGCTTTCTTT. Protein: CASTRGPLQTEAFF.

The V call is TRBV5-1, the J call TRBJ1-1, with a possible D match to TRBD1 (5 bases). With 4 bases removed from V and 0 bases from J, the gap between germline ends came to 13 bases. The length of the CDR3 is 15 residues. Germline V CDR1 and CDR2: SGHRS, YFSETQ. The CDR3 DNA follows: TGCGCCAGCAGCCCCTTGGGACCTTTGAACACTGAAGCTTTCTTT. This encodes CASSPLGPLNTEAFF.

The V and J genes are TRBV6-1 and TRBJ2-2, with D possibly called TRBD1 or TRBD2 (5 bases each). The CDR3 sequence is 14 residues long. V dropped 11 bases and J dropped 7 bases, with 20 bases sitting between them. Germline lookup yields CDR1 MNHNS and CDR2 SASEGT. CDR3 loop: CAARPGQGFGELFF. The CDR3 nucleotides read TGTGCCGCCCGACCGGGGCAGGGTTTCGGGGAGCTGTTTTTT.

This clone was counted only a few times. The rearrangement links TRBV19 to TRBJ1-2; D call uncertain. CDR3 length: 14 residues. Germline V lookup: CDR1 LNHDA, CDR2 SQIVND (reference sequence). V was shortened by 3 bases and J by 5 bases, with 13 bases between the two germline ends. CDR3 loop: CASSINGVSYGYTF. Written as DNA, the CDR3 is TGTGCCAGTAGTATCAACGGGGTTTCATATGGCTACACCTTC. Full variable domain (missing parts from reference TRBV19 and TRBJ1-2): DGGITQSPKYLFRKEGQNVTLSCEQNLNHDAMYWYRQDPGQGLRLIYYSQIVNDFQKGDIAEGYSVSREKKESFPLTVTSAQKNPTAFYLCASSINGVSYGYTFGSGTRLTVV.

DNA for the CDR3: TGTGCCAGCAGTGAAAGAGTATTGGATCTCTACGAGCAGTACTTC. The encoded protein is CASSERVLDLYEQYF. The chain is built from TRBV2 and TRBJ2-7; no clear D gene. Per the germline V gene, CDR1 is SNHLY and CDR2 is FYNNEI. The CDR3 is 15 amino acids. Deletions cut 2 bases from V and 3 bases from J, with 14 bases between.

This rearrangement joins TRBV5-5 to TRBJ2-4; D remains ambiguous. This CDR3 spans 11 amino acids. The germline V gene has CDR1 SGHKS and CDR2 YYEKEE (reference sequence). The ends were cut back, 1 base at V and 6 bases at J, with 2 bases in the middle. The CDR3 coding sequence is TGTGCCAGCAGCTTGTTAAACATTCAGTACTTC. Protein sequence: CASSLLNIQYF. The full variable domain, rest sourced from reference TRBV5-5 and TRBJ2-4, is DAGVTQSPTHLIKTRGQQVTLRCSPISGHKSVSWYQQVLGQGPQFIFQYYEKEERGRGNFPDRFSARQFPNYSSELNVNALLLGDSALYLCASSLLNIQYFGAGTRLSVL.